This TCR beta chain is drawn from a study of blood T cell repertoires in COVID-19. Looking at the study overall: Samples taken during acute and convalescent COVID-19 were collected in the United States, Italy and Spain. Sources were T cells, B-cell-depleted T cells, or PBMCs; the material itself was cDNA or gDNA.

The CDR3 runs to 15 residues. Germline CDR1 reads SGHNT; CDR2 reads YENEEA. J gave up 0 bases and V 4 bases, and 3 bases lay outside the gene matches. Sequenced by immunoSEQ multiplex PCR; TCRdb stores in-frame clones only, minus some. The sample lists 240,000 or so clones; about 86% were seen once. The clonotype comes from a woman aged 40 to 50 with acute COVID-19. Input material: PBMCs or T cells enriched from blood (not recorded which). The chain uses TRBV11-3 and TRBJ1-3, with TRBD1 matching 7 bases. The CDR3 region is CASSWGQRSGNTIYF. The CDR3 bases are TGTGCCAGCAGCTGGGGACAGCGCTCTGGAAACACCATATATTTT.